This T cell receptor (beta chain) was recorded in a study of T-cell memory formation after mild COVID-19. About the study: Clusters of TCRs were largely donor specific.

MiXCR, run by TCRdb on the 5' RACE reads, gives a single entry per CDR3 protein. The sample lists around 340,000 distinct CDR3 sequences, approximately 15% occurring once. The CDR3 runs 14 residues. V shed 10 bases, J shed 8 bases, and the junction held 13 bases outside the gene matches. Germline CDR1 is LNHDA and CDR2 is SQIVND (reference sequence). Notes on the study in general: The pre-infection memory compartment contained some responding clones, suggesting cross-reactive memory joined. Shrinking CD4+ clones were chiefly CM and EM; CD8+ ones were chiefly EMRA.

The sample holds a few counts of this clonotype. As yet, its antigen is unknown. Source material: PBMCs or a T cell subset sorted from them (not recorded which). The chain joins TRBV19 to TRBJ2-1; 8 bases fit TRBD1. The sequence came from a man aged 18 to 29 who had mild COVID-19 (a few samples of this study predate the infection). Cell type and time point are not known. The DNA of the CDR3 is TGTGCCACCAAAAGACAGGGGAGTACCGATGAGCAGTTCTTC. This encodes CATKRQGSTDEQFF.